This record concerns one TCR beta chain sequence. The sample belongs to a study of blood T cell repertoires in COVID-19. Profiled with immunoSEQ multiplex PCR; TCRdb holds only in-frame clones, not every one. The sample has approximately 40,000 clones; around nine tenths are singletons. Germline V CDR1 and CDR2: KGHSH, LQKENI. The V and J ends lost 4 bases and 4 bases, in that order; junction bases with no gene match: 3. This CDR3 is built from 13 residues. Sequences were obtained from peripheral blood. The chain links TRBV18 to TRBJ1-1, with 7 bases matching TRBD1. This TCR was sampled from a human donor in a cohort sampled during active COVID-19. The CDR3, as DNA: TGTGCCAGCTCACAAGGACAGGCCACTGAAGCTTTCTTT. Translated, it gives CASSQGQATEAFF.